This T cell receptor (beta chain) comes out of a study of shared clonotypes between healthy human individuals. In the study overall: Each donor had three CD4 naive, three CD4 memory, two CD8 naive and one CD8 memory plate. Study-level points and caveats: Investigators collected only blood, and repertoires in tissues likely differ. Clonotype sharing across a few donors was observed for about 5.5% of naive CD4 clonotypes.

Details on this clone: Antigen: not known.

The CDR3 extends over 15 amino acids. Trimming left V 4 bases short and J 5 bases short, with 17 bases between. Germline CDR1 is MGHRA and CDR2 is YSYEKL. Measured with immunoSEQ multiplex PCR; TCRdb has only the in-frame clones, and not every one. The table records about 2.5 million clones, 85% to 95% of them present only once. The rearrangement uses TRBV4-1 and TRBJ1-1; D perhaps matches TRBD1 (6 bases). The receptor's source is a young man in good health. Some clones in this sample may be carry-over from other donors' samples. Input material: naive CD4+ T cells from PBMCs. Subset specified: CD45RA+ positively selected. CDR3 DNA: TGCGCCAGCAGCCGGACCGGACAGCCGTGGACTGAAGCTTTCTTT. Its translation: CASSRTGQPWTEAFF.